This TCR beta chain was sequenced during a study of blood T cell repertoires in COVID-19. Background on the study: Sources were T cells, B-cell-depleted T cells, or PBMCs; the material itself was cDNA or gDNA.

Sequencing was performed with immunoSEQ multiplex PCR; in TCRdb, only in-frame clones are kept and a portion is missing. The data hold tens of thousands of clones, with about 90% observed a single time. CDR3 length equals 14 residues. V was shortened by 4 bases and J by 0 bases, with 7 bases between the two germline ends. Germline values: CDR1 WNHNN, CDR2 SYGVQD (reference sequence). The chain recombines TRBV10-1 with TRBJ1-3; D is undetermined. The specimen was peripheral blood. This clonotype was sampled from a human donor in a cohort sampled during active COVID-19. The CDR3 bases are TGCGCCAGCAGTGCTACAGCCTCTGGAAACACCATATATTTT. Encoded protein: CASSATASGNTIYF.